Listed below are T cell receptor beta chains from one sample, sequenced in a study of T cell changes during pregnancy in multiple sclerosis. The data were produced by immunoSEQ multiplex PCR, yet TCRdb's version contains in-frame clones alone and is incomplete. The data hold roughly 40,000 clones, with around 90% observed a single time. The source was CD8+ T cells from peripheral blood mononuclear cells, collected in the first trimester of pregnancy. The receptors come from a female donor with multiple sclerosis, enrolled in a pregnancy study. CDR3s include the opening cysteine and the closing phenylalanine or tryptophan. The D gene is left open where the match is weak. The size of a clone is reported for some rows only, either as once, few or many, or as a class for expanded clones.

V	J	D	size	DNA	CDR3
TRBV30	TRBJ2-7	TRBD2	once	TGTGCCTGGAAGTATCTGTCGGGGGGAGACGAGCAGTACTTC	CAWKYLSGGDEQYF
TRBV14	TRBJ1-1	.	.	TGTGCCAGCAGCCAAATTAAAACGGGAACTGAAGCTTTCTTT	CASSQIKTGTEAFF
TRBV19	TRBJ2-2	TRBD2	.	TGTGCCAGTAGTATGGCTAGCGGAGGAAACACCGGGGAGCTGTTTTTT	CASSMASGGNTGELFF
TRBV9	TRBJ2-1	TRBD2	once	TGTGCCAGCAGCGCCCCACTAGCGGGGGGGTACAATGAGCAGTTCTTC	CASSAPLAGGYNEQFF
TRBV13	TRBJ2-3	TRBD1	once	TGTGCCAGCAGCCTCGAACAGGGGTTACTAGATACGCAGTATTTT	CASSLEQGLLDTQYF
TRBV6-5	TRBJ1-5	.	.	TGTGCCAGCAGTTACATGACTGGTCAGCCCCAGCATTTT	CASSYMTGQPQHF
TRBV9	TRBJ2-1	.	.	TGTGCCAGCAGCGTAGCGTCTAGTAATGAGCAGTTCTTC	CASSVASSNEQFF
TRBV9	TRBJ1-1	.	.	TGTGCCAGCAGCGGAGGGGGGGGAATGAACACTGAAGCTTTCTTT	CASSGGGGMNTEAFF
TRBV5-6	TRBJ1-3	.	.	TGTGCCAGCAGCTTGGGTAACTCTGGAAACACCATATATTTT	CASSLGNSGNTIYF
TRBV6-5	TRBJ2-1	.	.	TGTGCCAGCAGTTACGTGGCAGGGGCATACAATGAGCAGTTCTTC	CASSYVAGAYNEQFF
TRBV9	TRBJ2-3	.	.	TGTGCCAGCAGCGTAGAAGGGACTGCGACAGATACGCAGTATTTT	CASSVEGTATDTQYF
TRBV7-8	TRBJ2-6	TRBD1	.	TGTGCCAGCAGCCCATATCCATTTGACAGGGACGTCTCTGGGGCCAACGTCCTGACTTTC	CASSPYPFDRDVSGANVLTF
TRBV19	TRBJ1-1	.	.	TGTGCCAGTGATGTTAGGGGCACTGAAGCTTTCTTT	CASDVRGTEAFF
TRBV9	TRBJ1-3	TRBD1	.	TGTGCCAGCAGCTCCAGGACAGGGGGCAGTACGGGAAACACCATATATTTT	CASSSRTGGSTGNTIYF
TRBV11-2	TRBJ1-1	TRBD1	.	TGTGCCAGCAGCTTAACAGGGGGCACTGAAGCTTTCTTT	CASSLTGGTEAFF
TRBV19	TRBJ1-2	TRBD1	.	TGTGCCAGTACCTGGGACAGGGGAGGCTATGGCTACACCTTC	CASTWDRGGYGYTF
TRBV29-1	TRBJ2-7	.	.	TGCAGCGTTATGACAGGCAACTCCTACGAGCAGTACTTC	CSVMTGNSYEQYF
TRBV15	TRBJ2-2	.	.	TGTGCCACCAGCAGGGAGGTAGACACCGGGGAGCTGTTTTTT	CATSREVDTGELFF
TRBV13	TRBJ2-2	.	.	TGTGCCAGCAGCGCGCCAGGGTCCGGGGAGCTGTTTTTT	CASSAPGSGELFF
TRBV2	TRBJ1-2	.	.	TGTGCCAGCAGTGATCAGGGGCCGAGGTATGGCTACACCTTC	CASSDQGPRYGYTF
TRBV6-6	TRBJ2-1	TRBD2	.	TGTGCCAGCCATCTGGCGGGGGGTACCTACAATGAGCAGTTCTTC	CASHLAGGTYNEQFF
TRBV7-3	TRBJ2-5	TRBD1	.	TGTGCCAGCAGCTCCATAGAAACAGGGGGACTAGAGACCCAGTACTTC	CASSSIETGGLETQYF
TRBV19	TRBJ1-3	.	.	TGTGCCAGTAGTGAGGCCGGGAGCTCTGGAAACACCATATATTTT	CASSEAGSSGNTIYF
TRBV19	TRBJ1-3	.	.	TGTGCCAGTAGTATGGGTCCAGGGTTGACTGGAAACACCATATATTTT	CASSMGPGLTGNTIYF
TRBV6-6	TRBJ2-7	TRBD1	.	TGTGCCAGCAGCAGCGGGACAGGGTCCCACGAGCAGTACTTC	CASSSGTGSHEQYF
TRBV5-8	TRBJ2-1	TRBD1	.	TGTGCCAGCAGCCAGGGGGACAGGTCATACAATGAGCAGTTCTTC	CASSQGDRSYNEQFF
TRBV19	TRBJ1-2	TRBD1	.	TGTGCCAGCCAACCTCAGACAGGGGTCGCCATTTTGGAAGGCTACACCTTC	CASQPQTGVAILEGYTF
TRBV4-1	TRBJ2-1	.	once	TGCGCCAGCAGTCTAGATGTCAGCTTAGGTGAGCAGTTCTTC	CASSLDVSLGEQFF
TRBV27	TRBJ2-1	TRBD2	once	TGTGCCAGCAGTTTTGGGGGGGACAATGAGCAGTTCTTC	CASSFGGDNEQFF
TRBV5-1	TRBJ1-1	TRBD1	.	TGCGCCAGCAGCTTGGATACAGGGGAGTACACTGAAGCTTTCTTT	CASSLDTGEYTEAFF
TRBV6-5	TRBJ1-5	.	.	TGTGCCAGCAGTTACTCGTCAGGGGACAATCAGCCCCAGCATTTT	CASSYSSGDNQPQHF
TRBV9	TRBJ2-1	.	.	TGTGCCAGCAGCAACCCCAGGGGCAGCTCCTACAATGAGCAGTTCTTC	CASSNPRGSSYNEQFF
TRBV9	TRBJ2-3	.	.	TGTGCCAGCAGCGTAGAAGGGGCGGCGGGCACAGATACGCAGTATTTT	CASSVEGAAGTDTQYF
TRBV25-1	TRBJ2-2	TRBD1	.	TGTGCCAGCAAGAGGGGGCCCGGGGAGCTGTTTTTT	CASKRGPGELFF
TRBV11-2	TRBJ2-7	TRBD1	.	TGTGCCAGCAGCTTCGGACAGGGCGGAATCGACGAGCAGTACTTC	CASSFGQGGIDEQYF
TRBV20-1	TRBJ2-1	.	.	TGCAGTGCTGAGGACAACAATGAGCAGTTCTTC	CSAEDNNEQFF
TRBV5-3	TRBJ2-1	TRBD1	.	TGTGCCAGAAGACCGGACAGGGGAGGTTCCTACAATGAGCAGTTCTTC	CARRPDRGGSYNEQFF
TRBV6-4	TRBJ2-1	.	.	TGTGCCAGCAGTGACTCCCCCACGGGCCCGGGGGACAATGAGCAGTTCTTC	CASSDSPTGPGDNEQFF
TRBV6-1	TRBJ1-2	TRBD1	.	TGTGCCAGCAGTGAAAAGACAGGGGCCTACTATGGCTACACCTTC	CASSEKTGAYYGYTF
TRBV6-5	TRBJ2-1	TRBD2	once	TGTGCCAGCAGTTACTCGAACGGGGGGGCCTACAATGAGCAGTTCTTC	CASSYSNGGAYNEQFF
TRBV7-3	TRBJ2-7	.	.	TGTGCCAGCAGCTTATATGGCAGGGAAGCCTCAACCTACGAGCAGTACTTC	CASSLYGREASTYEQYF
TRBV6-4	TRBJ1-1	.	once	TGTGCCAGCAGTGACGACAGCAACACTGAAGCTTTCTTT	CASSDDSNTEAFF
TRBV11-2	TRBJ2-1	.	.	TGTGCCAGCAGCTCCCGGACAGCCTCCTACAATGAGCAGTTCTTC	CASSSRTASYNEQFF
TRBV30	TRBJ2-7	.	.	TGTGCCTGGAGTGGGACAGCCTACGAGCAGTACTTC	CAWSGTAYEQYF
TRBV19	TRBJ2-1	TRBD2	.	TGTGCCAGTAGCGGGGGGGATTACAATGAGCAGTTCTTC	CASSGGDYNEQFF
TRBV16	TRBJ1-5	.	.	TGTGCCAGCAGCCGAGATCAGCCCCAGCATTTT	CASSRDQPQHF
TRBV9	TRBJ1-3	.	once	TGTGCCAGCAGCTTAGGACAGTTTCTCTCTGGAAACACCATATATTTT	CASSLGQFLSGNTIYF
TRBV9	TRBJ1-3	.	.	TGTGCCAGCAGCGTAGAGGGAGACTCTGGAAACACCATATATTTT	CASSVEGDSGNTIYF